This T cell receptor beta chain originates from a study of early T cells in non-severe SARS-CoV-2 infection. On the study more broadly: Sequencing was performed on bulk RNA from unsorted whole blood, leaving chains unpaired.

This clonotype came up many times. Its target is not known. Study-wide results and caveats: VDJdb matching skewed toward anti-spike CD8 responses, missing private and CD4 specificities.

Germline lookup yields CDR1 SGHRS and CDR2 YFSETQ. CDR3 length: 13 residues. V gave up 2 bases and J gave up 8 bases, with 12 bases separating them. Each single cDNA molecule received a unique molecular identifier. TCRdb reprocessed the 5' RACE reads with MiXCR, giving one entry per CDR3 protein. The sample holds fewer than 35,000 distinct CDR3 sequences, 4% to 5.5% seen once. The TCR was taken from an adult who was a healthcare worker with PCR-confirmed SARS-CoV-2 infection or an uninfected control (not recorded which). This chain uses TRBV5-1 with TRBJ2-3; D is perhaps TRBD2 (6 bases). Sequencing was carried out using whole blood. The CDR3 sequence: CASSFSGDGTQYF. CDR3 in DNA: TGCGCCAGCAGCTTTTCGGGGGACGGTACGCAGTATTTT.